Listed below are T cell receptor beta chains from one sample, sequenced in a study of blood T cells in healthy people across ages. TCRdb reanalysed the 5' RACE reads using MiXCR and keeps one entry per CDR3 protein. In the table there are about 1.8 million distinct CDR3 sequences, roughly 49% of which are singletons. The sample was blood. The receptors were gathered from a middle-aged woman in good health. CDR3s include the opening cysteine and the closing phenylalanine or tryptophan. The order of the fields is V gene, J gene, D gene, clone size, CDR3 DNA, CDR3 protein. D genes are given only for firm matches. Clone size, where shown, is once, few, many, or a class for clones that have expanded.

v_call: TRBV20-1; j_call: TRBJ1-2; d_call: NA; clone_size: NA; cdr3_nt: TGCAGTGCTTTTTACAGGGCTTTCTATGGCTACACCTTC; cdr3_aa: CSAFYRAFYGYTF
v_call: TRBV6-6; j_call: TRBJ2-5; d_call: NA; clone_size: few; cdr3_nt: TGTGCCAGCAGTCTAAGATCCCGGAAGGAGACCCAGTACTTC; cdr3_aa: CASSLRSRKETQYF
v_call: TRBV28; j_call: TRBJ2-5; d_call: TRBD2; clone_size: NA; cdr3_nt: TGTGCCAGCAGTAGGGGAGCAGCGGGGGAAGAGACCCAGTACTTC; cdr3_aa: CASSRGAAGEETQYF
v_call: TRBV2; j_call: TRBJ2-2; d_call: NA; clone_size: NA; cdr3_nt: TGTGCCAGCGGCTCCGGGACTGGCACCGGGGAGCTGTTTTTT; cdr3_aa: CASGSGTGTGELFF
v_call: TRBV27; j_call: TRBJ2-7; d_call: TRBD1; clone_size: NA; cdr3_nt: TGTGCCAGCAGTTATTCGGGACAGGGAATCGACTTAACCTACGAGCAGTACTTC; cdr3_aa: CASSYSGQGIDLTYEQYF
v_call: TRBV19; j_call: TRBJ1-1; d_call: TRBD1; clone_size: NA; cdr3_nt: TGTGCCAGTAGTACAGGGGGCGCAAAGACTGAAGCTTTCTTT; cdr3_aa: CASSTGGAKTEAFF
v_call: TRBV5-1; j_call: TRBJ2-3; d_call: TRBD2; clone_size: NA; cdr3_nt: TGCGCCAGCAGCATAGGACCCGGGACTAGTAGGACAGATACGCAGTATTTT; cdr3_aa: CASSIGPGTSRTDTQYF
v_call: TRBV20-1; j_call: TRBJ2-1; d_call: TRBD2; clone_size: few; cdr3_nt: TGCAGTGCCGTCCGCGCAGCGGGGGGGCTATACAATGAGCAGTTCTTC; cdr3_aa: CSAVRAAGGLYNEQFF
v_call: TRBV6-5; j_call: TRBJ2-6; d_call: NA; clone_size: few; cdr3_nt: TGTGCCAGCGTTCTCGCTCCAGACCTCTCTGGGGCCAACGTCCTGACTTTC; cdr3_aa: CASVLAPDLSGANVLTF
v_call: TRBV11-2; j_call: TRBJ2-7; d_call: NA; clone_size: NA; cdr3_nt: TGTGCCAGCAGCCTGCAGGGTCCCACCTACGAGCAGTACTTC; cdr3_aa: CASSLQGPTYEQYF
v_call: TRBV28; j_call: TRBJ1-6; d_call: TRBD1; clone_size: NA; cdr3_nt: TGTGCCAGCAGCCGGGACAGGGGGTCTTCACCCCTCCACTTT; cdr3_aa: CASSRDRGSSPLHF
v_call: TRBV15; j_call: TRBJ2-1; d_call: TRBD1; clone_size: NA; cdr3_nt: TGTGCCACCAGCAGAGGGACAGGGACCTACAATGAGCAGTTCTTC; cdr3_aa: CATSRGTGTYNEQFF
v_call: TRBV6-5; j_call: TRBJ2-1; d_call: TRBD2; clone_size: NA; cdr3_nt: TGTGCCAGCAGAATACGGGGGGGCCGATACAATGAGCAGTTCTTC; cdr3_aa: CASRIRGGRYNEQFF
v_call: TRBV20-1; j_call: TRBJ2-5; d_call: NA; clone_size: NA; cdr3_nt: TGCAGTGCTAGATATCTATCGGGGGAGACCCAGTACTTC; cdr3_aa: CSARYLSGETQYF
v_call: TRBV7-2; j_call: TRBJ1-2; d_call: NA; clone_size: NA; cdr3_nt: TGTGCCAGCTCCGAGAGTCAGACCCACAAGGGCTACACCTTC; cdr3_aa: CASSESQTHKGYTF
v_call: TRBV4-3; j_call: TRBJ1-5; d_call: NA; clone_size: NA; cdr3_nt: TGCGCCAGCAGCCAAGATGCAAACCGAGCATATAGCAATCAGCCCCAGCATTTT; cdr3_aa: CASSQDANRAYSNQPQHF
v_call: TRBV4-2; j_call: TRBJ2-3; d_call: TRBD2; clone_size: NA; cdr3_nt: TGTGCCAGCAGCCAAACAATAGCGGGGGAGCCCACAGATACGCAGTATTTT; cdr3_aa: CASSQTIAGEPTDTQYF
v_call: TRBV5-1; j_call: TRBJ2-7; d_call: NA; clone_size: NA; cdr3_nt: TGCGCCGGCAGCTTCCGGGACGGGTACAATGAGCAGTACTTC; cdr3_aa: CAGSFRDGYNEQYF
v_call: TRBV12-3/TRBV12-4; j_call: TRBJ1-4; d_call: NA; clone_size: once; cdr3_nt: TGTGCCAGTCTGACTTTTCCAGGCCCTAATGAAAAACTGTTTTTT; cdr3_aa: CASLTFPGPNEKLFF
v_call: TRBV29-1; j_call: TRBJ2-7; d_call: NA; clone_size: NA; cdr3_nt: TGCAGCGTTGATATGGGTGGGAACGAGCAGTACTTC; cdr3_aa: CSVDMGGNEQYF
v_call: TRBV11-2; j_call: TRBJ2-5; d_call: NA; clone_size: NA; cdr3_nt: TGTGCCAGCAGCTTAGGGGCGAGATGGGCGACAGCGGGAGAGACCCAGTACTTC; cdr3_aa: CASSLGARWATAGETQYF
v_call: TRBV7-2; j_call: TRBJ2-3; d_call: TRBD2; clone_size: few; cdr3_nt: TGTGCCAGCAGCTCGGGACTAGCACATCCTACGCAGTATTTT; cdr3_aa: CASSSGLAHPTQYF
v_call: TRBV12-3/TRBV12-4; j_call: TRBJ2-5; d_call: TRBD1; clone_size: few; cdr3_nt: TGTGCCAGCGTGACAGGGGGTCGGGAGTGGGAGACCCAGTACTTC; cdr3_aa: CASVTGGREWETQYF
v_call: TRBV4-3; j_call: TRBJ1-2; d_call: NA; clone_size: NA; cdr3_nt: TGCGCCAGCAGCCAAGATCCCACCCCGAGACGACGTGGCTACACCTTC; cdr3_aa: CASSQDPTPRRRGYTF
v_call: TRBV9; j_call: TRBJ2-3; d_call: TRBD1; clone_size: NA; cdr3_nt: TGTGCCAGCAGCGTAGCTCCGGGACAGTCGGAAGATACGCAGTATTTT; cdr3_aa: CASSVAPGQSEDTQYF
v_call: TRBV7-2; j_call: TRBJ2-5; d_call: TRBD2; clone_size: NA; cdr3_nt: TGTGCCAGCAGCTTATGGCTAGCGGAGCCTGCAGAGACCCAGTACTTC; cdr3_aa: CASSLWLAEPAETQYF
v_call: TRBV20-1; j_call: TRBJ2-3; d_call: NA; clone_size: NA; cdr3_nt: TGCAGTGCTAGACTCTTAGGAGCCACAGATACGCAGTATTTT; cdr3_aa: CSARLLGATDTQYF
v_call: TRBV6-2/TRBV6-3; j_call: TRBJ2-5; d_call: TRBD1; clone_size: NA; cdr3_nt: TGTGCCAGCAGTTACGGAACAGGGGACCAGTACTTC; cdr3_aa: CASSYGTGDQYF
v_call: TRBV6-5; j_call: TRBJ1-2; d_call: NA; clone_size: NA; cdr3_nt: TGTGCCAGCAGTTACCAGGGGTACCCTTCTGAGAATGGCTACACCTTC; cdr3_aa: CASSYQGYPSENGYTF
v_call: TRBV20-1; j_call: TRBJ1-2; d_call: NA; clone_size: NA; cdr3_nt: TGCAGTGCTAGAGATCCGGAAACTTATAATAACTTTGGCTACACCTTC; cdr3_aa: CSARDPETYNNFGYTF
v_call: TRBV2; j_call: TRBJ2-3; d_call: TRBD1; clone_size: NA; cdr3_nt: TGTGCCAGCAGTGATATCGGGACAGGGAGAGATACGCAGTATTTT; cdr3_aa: CASSDIGTGRDTQYF
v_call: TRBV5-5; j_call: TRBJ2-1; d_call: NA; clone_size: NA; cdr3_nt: TGTGCCAGCAGCTTAAGTAATGTAGGCTACAATGAGCAGTTCTTC; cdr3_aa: CASSLSNVGYNEQFF
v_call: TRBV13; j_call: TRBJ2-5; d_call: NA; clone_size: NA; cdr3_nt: TGTGCCAGCAGGAAGGCAGGGTTCCAAGAGACCCAGTACTTC; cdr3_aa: CASRKAGFQETQYF
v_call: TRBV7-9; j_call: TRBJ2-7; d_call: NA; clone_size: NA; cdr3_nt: TGTGCCAGCAGCTTATCGGGACTCGACAATGAGCAGTACTTC; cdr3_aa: CASSLSGLDNEQYF
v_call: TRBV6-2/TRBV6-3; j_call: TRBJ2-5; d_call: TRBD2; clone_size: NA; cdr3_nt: TGTGCCAGCAATCTAGCGGGGGGGTCCGAGACCCAGTACTTC; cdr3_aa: CASNLAGGSETQYF
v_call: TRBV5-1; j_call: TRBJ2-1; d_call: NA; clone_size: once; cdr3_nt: TGCGCCAGCACCACTTCCCGGGGATTATCCTACAATGAGCAGTTCTTC; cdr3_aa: CASTTSRGLSYNEQFF
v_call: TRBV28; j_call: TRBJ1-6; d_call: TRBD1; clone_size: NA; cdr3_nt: TGTGCCAGCGGACAGGGAGTCCCCGGCCTCCACTTT; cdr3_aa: CASGQGVPGLHF
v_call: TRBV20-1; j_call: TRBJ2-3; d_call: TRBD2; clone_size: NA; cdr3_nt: TGCAGTGCCGATAGACCGGGACTAGCGGGGGGGCCGATAGATACGCAGTATTTT; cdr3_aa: CSADRPGLAGGPIDTQYF
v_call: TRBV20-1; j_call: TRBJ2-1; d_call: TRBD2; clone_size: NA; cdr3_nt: TGCAGTGCTAGGAGGACTAGCGGGGACAATGAGCAGTTCTTC; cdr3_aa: CSARRTSGDNEQFF
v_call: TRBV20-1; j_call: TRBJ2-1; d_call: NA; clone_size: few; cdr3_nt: TGCAGTGCCGAAGACAGGTTCTCCTACAATGAGCAGTTCTTC; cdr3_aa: CSAEDRFSYNEQFF
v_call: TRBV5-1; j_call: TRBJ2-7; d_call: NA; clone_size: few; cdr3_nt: TGCGCCAGCAGCTTGATAGGACAGACCTTCGAGCAGTACTTC; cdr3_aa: CASSLIGQTFEQYF
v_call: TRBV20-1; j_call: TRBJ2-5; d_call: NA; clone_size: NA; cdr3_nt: TGCAGTGCTAGAGAATCCCCCATCCGGGTAGGGGAGACCCAGTACTTC; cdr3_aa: CSARESPIRVGETQYF
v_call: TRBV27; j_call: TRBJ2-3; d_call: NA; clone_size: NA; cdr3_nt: TGTGCCAGCAGTTTATTCCCCCCCGAGGGCCGTGATACGCAGTATTTT; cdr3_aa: CASSLFPPEGRDTQYF
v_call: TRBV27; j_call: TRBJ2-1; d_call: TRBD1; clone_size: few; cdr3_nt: TGTGCCAGCACCAAGGACAGGGTGGACAATGAGCAGTTCTTC; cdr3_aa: CASTKDRVDNEQFF
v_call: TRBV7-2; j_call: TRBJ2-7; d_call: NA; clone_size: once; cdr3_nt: TGTACCAGCAGCCTTTATACCTACGAGCAGTACTTC; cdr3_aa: CTSSLYTYEQYF
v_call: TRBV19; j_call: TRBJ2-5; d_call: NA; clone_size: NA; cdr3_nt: TGTGCCAGTAGTTCCGGACGAGTGGAGACCCAGTACTTC; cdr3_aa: CASSSGRVETQYF
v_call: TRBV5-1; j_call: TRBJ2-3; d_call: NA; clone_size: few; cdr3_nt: TGCGCCAGCAGTCCGGGACGGACGTTAACAGATACGCAGTATTTT; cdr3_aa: CASSPGRTLTDTQYF
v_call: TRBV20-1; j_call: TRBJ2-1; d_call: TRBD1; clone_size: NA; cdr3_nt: TGCAGTGCTAGAGCTCCGGGCAGGGGGATAAATGAGCAGTTCTTC; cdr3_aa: CSARAPGRGINEQFF
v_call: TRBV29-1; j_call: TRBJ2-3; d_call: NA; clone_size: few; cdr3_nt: TGCAGCGTTGCAGGGGACCGCACAGATACGCAGTATTTT; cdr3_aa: CSVAGDRTDTQYF
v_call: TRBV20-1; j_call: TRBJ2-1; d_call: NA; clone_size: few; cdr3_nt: TGCAGTGCGGGGCTCGCGTGGGGTGAGCAGTTCTTC; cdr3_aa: CSAGLAWGEQFF
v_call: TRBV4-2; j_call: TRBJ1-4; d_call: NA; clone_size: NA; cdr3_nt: TGTGCCAGCAGCCACCCGGGGACGACTAATGAAAAACTGTTTTTT; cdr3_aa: CASSHPGTTNEKLFF